This T cell receptor beta chain was sequenced during a study of blood T cells in healthy people across ages (dated by TCRdb to 2014 to 2015). For context, the study as a whole: In model experiments, roughly one uniquely barcoded TCR beta cDNA molecule per two T cells was captured by template switching. Using deep sequencing normalized with unique cDNA molecular identifiers, the study measured how TCR beta repertoire diversity changes with age. To avoid experimental bias, donors of different ages were spread randomly across the sequencing lanes. Four age groups were formed from the donors: young (average about 15 years), middle-aged (approximately 39), aged (more than 55) and long-lived (around 82). Using the same blood draw, the study looked at two additional independent replicas of 1 million unique cDNA reads for two donors, one aged 18 to 30 and the other aged 80 or older.

The CDR3 goes from the cysteine to the phenylalanine over 12 residues. Of the read, only the CDR3 DNA is kept; its 36 bases are in frame from base 1. CDR1 and CDR2 are drawn from the germline V gene: SGHAT, FQNNGV. General findings and caveats noted by the study authors: The long-lived group showed more naive CD4+ T cells, fewer expanded clones and increased TCR diversity than the aged group, suggesting age selection. Because the CMV infection status of the donors was unknown, age-related changes in expanded clonotypes may potentially have been confounded. Observed TCR beta diversity correlated strongly with the percentage of naive T cells measured by flow cytometry. Since profiling was done on bulk unsorted PBMCs, naive and antigen-experienced compartments could not be conclusively compared. Observed TCR beta diversity per million T cells fell roughly linearly with age, and a significant reduction was already apparent by age around 36. Estimates of total diversity from one million sequenced T cells were regarded as lower bounds and underestimates.

Donors were around 37 systemically healthy Caucasian individuals from Russia aged roughly 6 to 90 years. Each donor gave about 9.7 milliliters of peripheral blood, drawn into EDTA-treated Vacutainer tubes. Ficoll-Paque density-gradient centrifugation was used to isolate PBMCs, with at least 7 million per sample. Trizol reagent was used to extract total RNA from PBMCs, with at least 5.5 micrograms per sample. The percentages of naive CD45RAhigh/CD27high T cells were determined by flow cytometry on a PBMC aliquot from every donor. About this clonotype: The clone's antigen remains unknown. Base qualities are not at hand, and no much larger clone is one base apart.

Library prep was done by 5' RACE. Sequencing instrument: Illumina HiSeq 2500. A second about 7 to 12 cycle PCR used a sample-barcoded 5' primer and a J-beta primer mix. A template-switch 5' adaptor carrying 12 random nucleotides introduced a unique molecular identifier onto each TCR beta cDNA molecule. Each sample yielded at least 3 million CDR3-containing paired-end reads. The Mint cDNA synthesis kit, primed by a TRBC-specific oligonucleotide, was used to synthesize first-strand cDNA from all RNA. Following uracil-DNA glycosylase treatment, all cDNA underwent a first 18-cycle PCR with the universal primers M1SS and BC2_uni_R. Turning to the authors' computational methods: For normalization, 1 million high-quality reads, each with a distinct molecular identifier, were randomly selected from each sample. Reads sharing molecular identifiers were discarded rather than binned into consensus sequences. MiTCR, run with a Q25 quality threshold and the strictest error-elimination algorithm, handled CDR3 identification, clonotype clustering and error correction. A nonparametric unseen species model with Euler transformation was used to estimate a lower bound on total TCR beta diversity. The public reads were quality trimmed at Q25 with fastp and then assembled into clones with MiXCR by TCRdb, keeping productive beta chains. For every CDR3 protein sequence, its rows merge into one entry that carries the most common genes and DNA. The V and J calls and clone size come from TCRdb's table, not from the authors' own analysis. Counted in this sample were roughly 570,000 distinct CDR3 sequences; 25% to 30% of them appeared once. The ten largest account for approximately 17% of the sample.

The chain links TRBV11-2 with TRBJ2-5, with no confidently assigned D gene. With the DNA end fitting TRBJ2-1 better, the J assignment may be wrong. The sequenced sample was blood. The TCR originated in a woman aged 70-85 years in good health. The nucleotide sequence reads as follows: TGTGCCAGCAGCTTATACGATGATGAGCAGTTCTTC. This is translated as CASSLYDDEQFF.